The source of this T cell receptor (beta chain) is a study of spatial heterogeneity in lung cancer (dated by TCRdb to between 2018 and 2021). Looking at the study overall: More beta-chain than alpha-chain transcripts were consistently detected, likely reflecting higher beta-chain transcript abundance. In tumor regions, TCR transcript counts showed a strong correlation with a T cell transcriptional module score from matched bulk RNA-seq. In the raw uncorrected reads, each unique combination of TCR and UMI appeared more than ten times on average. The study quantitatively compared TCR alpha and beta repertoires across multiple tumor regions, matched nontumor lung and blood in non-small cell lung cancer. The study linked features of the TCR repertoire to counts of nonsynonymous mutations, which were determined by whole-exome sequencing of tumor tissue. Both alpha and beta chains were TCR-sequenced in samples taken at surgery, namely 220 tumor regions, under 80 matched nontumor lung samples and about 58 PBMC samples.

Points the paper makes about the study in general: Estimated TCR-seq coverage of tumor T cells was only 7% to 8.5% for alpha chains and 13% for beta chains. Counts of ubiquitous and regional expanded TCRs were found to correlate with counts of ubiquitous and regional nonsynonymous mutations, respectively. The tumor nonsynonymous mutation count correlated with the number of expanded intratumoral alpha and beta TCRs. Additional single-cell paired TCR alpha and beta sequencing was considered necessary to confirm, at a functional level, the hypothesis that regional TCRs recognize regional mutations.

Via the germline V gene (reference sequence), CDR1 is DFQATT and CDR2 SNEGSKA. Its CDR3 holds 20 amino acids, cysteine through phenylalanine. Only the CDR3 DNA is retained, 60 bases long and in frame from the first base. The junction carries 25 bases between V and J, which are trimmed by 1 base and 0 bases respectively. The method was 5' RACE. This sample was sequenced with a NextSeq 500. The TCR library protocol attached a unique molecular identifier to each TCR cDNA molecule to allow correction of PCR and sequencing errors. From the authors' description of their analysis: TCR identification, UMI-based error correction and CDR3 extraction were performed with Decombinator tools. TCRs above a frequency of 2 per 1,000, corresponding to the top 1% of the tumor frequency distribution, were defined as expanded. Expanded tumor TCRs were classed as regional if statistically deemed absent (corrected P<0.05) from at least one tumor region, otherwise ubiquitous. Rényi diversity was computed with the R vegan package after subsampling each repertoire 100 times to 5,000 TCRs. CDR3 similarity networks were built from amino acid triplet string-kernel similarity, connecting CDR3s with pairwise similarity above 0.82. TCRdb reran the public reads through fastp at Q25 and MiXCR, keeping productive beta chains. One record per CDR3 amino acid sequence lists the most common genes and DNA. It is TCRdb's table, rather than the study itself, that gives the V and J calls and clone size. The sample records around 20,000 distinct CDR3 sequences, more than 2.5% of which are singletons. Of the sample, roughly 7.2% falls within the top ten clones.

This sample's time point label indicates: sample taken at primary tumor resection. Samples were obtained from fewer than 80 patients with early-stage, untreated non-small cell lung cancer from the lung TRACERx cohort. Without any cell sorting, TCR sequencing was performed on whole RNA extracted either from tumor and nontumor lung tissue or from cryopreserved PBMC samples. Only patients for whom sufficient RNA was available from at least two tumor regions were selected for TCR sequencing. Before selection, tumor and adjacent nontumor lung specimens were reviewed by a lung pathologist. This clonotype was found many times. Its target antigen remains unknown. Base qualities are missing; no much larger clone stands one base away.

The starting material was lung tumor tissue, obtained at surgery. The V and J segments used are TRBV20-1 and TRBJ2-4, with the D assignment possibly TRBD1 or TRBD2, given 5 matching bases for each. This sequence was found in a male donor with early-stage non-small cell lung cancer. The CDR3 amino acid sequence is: CSARGVSWDQMSIAKNIQYF. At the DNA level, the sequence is TGCAGTGCTAGAGGGGTGTCGTGGGACCAAATGAGTATAGCCAAAAACATTCAGTACTTC.